Presented here are 27 T cell receptor beta chains from one specimen sequenced in a study of shared clonotypes between healthy human individuals. Profiling relied on immunoSEQ multiplex PCR, and the TCRdb table lists in-frame clones only, not all of them. The sample yields 2 million to 2.5 million clones, 80% to 95% seen once. The sequenced sample consisted of naive CD4+ T cells from PBMCs. Subset of the sample: CD45RA+ positively selected. These receptors originate from a man aged 18 to 35 in good health. Some clones in this sample may be carry-over from other donors' samples.

This chain links TRBV11-2 with TRBJ2-1; D might be TRBD2 (6 bases). Trimming cost V 0 bases and J 4 bases, with 10 bases left between them. Germline V gene data show CDR1 as SGHAT and CDR2 as FQNNGV. The CDR3 length is 15 residues. CDR3 residues: CASSLEHGGYNEQFF. DNA for the CDR3: TGTGCCAGCAGCTTAGAGCACGGGGGATACAATGAGCAGTTCTTC. Full variable domain (missing parts from reference TRBV11-2 and TRBJ2-1): EAGVAQSPRYKIIEKRQSVAFWCNPISGHATLYWYQQILGQGPKLLIQFQNNGVVDDSQLPKDRFSAERLKGVDSTLKIQPAKLEDSAVYLCASSLEHGGYNEQFFGPGTRLTVL.

The chain combines TRBV6-1 with TRBJ2-2; 9 bases line up with TRBD1. The V gene's germline CDR1 is MNHNS and CDR2 SASEGT. J gave up 3 bases and V 5 bases, and 4 bases lay outside the gene matches. This CDR3 spans 15 amino acids. The DNA of the CDR3 is TGTGCCAGCAGTTTACAGGGGGCGGACACCGGGGAGCTGTTTTTT. Its translation is CASSLQGADTGELFF.

J is TRBJ1-2 and V is TRBV29-1; D is uncertain. The CDR3 spans 12 residues. V was clipped by 3 bases and J by 8 bases, with 13 bases between them. Germline CDR1 and CDR2: SQVTM and ANQGSEA. In DNA, the CDR3 is TGCAGCGTTGATTCCGGGGTTGGGGGCTACACCTTC. This gives the protein CSVDSGVGGYTF. Full variable domain (missing parts from reference TRBV29-1 and TRBJ1-2): SAVISQKPSRDICQRGTSLTIQCQVDSQVTMMFWYRQQPGQSLTLIATANQGSEATYESGFVIDKFPISRPNLTFSTLTVSNMSPEDSSIYLCSVDSGVGGYTFGSGTRLTVV.

The J gene is TRBJ2-2, the V gene TRBV25-1; 8 bases are a match to TRBD2. Per the germline V gene, CDR1 is MGHDK and CDR2 is SYGVNS. The CDR3 totals 16 residues. The CDR3 sequence is CMGKKKRERGTGELFF. In DNA, the CDR3 is TGTATGGGGAAAAAAAAGCGGGAGCGAGGCACCGGGGAGCTGTTTTTT.

The rearrangement links TRBV4-1 to TRBJ2-1, with 10 positions matching TRBD2. J lost 2 bases, V lost 6 bases, and 7 bases had no gene match. The CDR3 contains 16 residues. Germline V gene lookup returns CDR1 MGHRA and CDR2 YSYEKL. The CDR3 DNA sequence: TGCGCCAGCAGTCGTAGCGGGAGGCTACCCTACAATGAGCAGTTCTTC. Its protein is CASSRSGRLPYNEQFF.

The chain joins TRBV5-4 to TRBJ1-1; tentative D call: TRBD1 (6 bases). V lost 1 base and J lost 0, with 7 bases in between. The CDR3 consists of 14 residues. CDR1 SGHNT and CDR2 YYREEE come from the germline V gene (reference sequence). Here the CDR3 DNA reads TGTGCCAGCAGCTTGTACAGGGTGAACACTGAAGCTTTCTTT. It yields the protein CASSLYRVNTEAFF.

This clone was detected only once. The chain uses TRBV6-1 and TRBJ2-3, with a possible D match to TRBD2 (6 bases). The CDR3 has 17 amino acids. Between the trimmed V and J ends, which lost 2 bases and 2 bases, there was a span of 17 bases. Looked up from germline, CDR1 is MNHNS and CDR2 is SASEGT. CDR3 sequence: CASSEIRGLQLTDTQYF. Here the CDR3 DNA reads TGTGCCAGCAGTGAAATTCGGGGACTCCAGCTCACAGATACGCAGTATTTT.

The J gene is TRBJ2-1, the V gene TRBV12-5; TRBD1 or TRBD2 may be the D gene (5 bases each). The germline V gene has CDR1 LGHNT and CDR2 FRNRAP. The V gene lost 3 bases and the J gene lost 0 bases, with 9 bases spanning the gap. The CDR3 length is 15 residues. This CDR3 reads CASGLGAGSYNEQFF. The CDR3 DNA is TGTGCTAGTGGTTTAGGGGCGGGCTCCTACAATGAGCAGTTCTTC.

The V call is TRBV9, the J call TRBJ2-3, with 14 nucleotides matching TRBD2. This CDR3 is built from 17 residues. Germline CDR1 and CDR2: SGDLS and YYNGEE. Unmatched junction bases numbered 10, after V lost 3 bases and J lost 7 bases. CDR3 sequence: CASSATGTSGSANTQYF. DNA of the CDR3: TGTGCCAGCAGCGCGACAGGGACTAGCGGGAGTGCGAATACGCAGTATTTT.

The chain links TRBV6-1 to TRBJ1-1; D possibly corresponds to TRBD1 (5 bases). The V gene's germline CDR1 is MNHNS and CDR2 SASEGT. The CDR3 spans 15 residues. V lost 4 bases and J lost 1, with 13 bases in between. DNA for the CDR3: TGTGCCAGCAGTGGGTCTCCGGGGCCGAACACTGAAGCTTTCTTT. Amino acid sequence: CASSGSPGPNTEAFF.

V usage is TRBV5-1 and J usage is TRBJ2-1; D is uncertain. CDR3 length: 16 residues. V lost 1 base to trimming and J lost 0 bases, with 11 bases between them. Germline V lookup: CDR1 SGHRS, CDR2 YFSETQ. The CDR3 region has the DNA TGCGCCAGCAGCTTGTCGTCCAGAAGCTCCTACAATGAGCAGTTCTTC. Protein product: CASSLSSRSSYNEQFF.

The chain links TRBV6-6 to TRBJ2-7, with 10 positions matching TRBD1. Germline assignment: CDR1 MNHNY and CDR2 SVGAGI (reference sequence). With 8 bases clipped from V and 4 bases from J, the junction kept 5 bases outside the gene matches. This CDR3 comprises 13 residues. The CDR3 DNA reads as TGTGCCAGCCGACAGGGGGCCCGTTACGAGCAGTACTTC. Protein sequence: CASRQGARYEQYF.

The V call is TRBV5-1, the J call TRBJ2-7, with D possibly being TRBD1 (5 bases). Trimming took 0 bases from V and 3 from J, leaving 13 bases between them. This CDR3 has 15 amino acids. Looked up from germline, CDR1 is SGHRS and CDR2 is YFSETQ. The DNA for the CDR3 is TGCGCCAGCAGCTTGGGGCCAGGGTGGGTCTACGAGCAGTACTTC. Translation: CASSLGPGWVYEQYF.

As to this clone: Distinct nucleotide sequences in the sample also encode this CDR3. CDR3 region: CASSIVAGGTDTQYF. The CDR3 DNA reads as TGTGCCAGTAGTATTGTGGCAGGGGGCACAGATACGCAGTATTTT. The V and J genes are TRBV19 and TRBJ2-3, with a tentative D call TRBD1 (6 bases). Germline assignment: CDR1 LNHDA and CDR2 SQIVND (reference sequence). The CDR3 loop spans 15 amino acids. V was shortened by 3 bases and J by 1 base, with 11 bases between the two germline ends.

This chain uses TRBV4-1 with TRBJ2-7; 7 bases map to TRBD2. Germline values: CDR1 MGHRA, CDR2 YSYEKL. The CDR3 has 16 residues. Losses at the gene ends were 0 bases for V and 0 bases for J; bases not matched to a gene: 5. The CDR3 bases are TGCGCCAGCAGCCAAGAACCTAGCGGCCACTCCTACGAGCAGTACTTC. This sequence encodes CASSQEPSGHSYEQYF.

The chain recombines TRBV4-1 with TRBJ2-1; the D gene is possibly TRBD2 (5 bases). CDR1 MGHRA and CDR2 YSYEKL come from the germline V gene. The V and J ends lost 2 bases and 0 bases respectively, with 14 bases between them. The CDR3 is 17 residues long. CDR3 bases: TGCGCCAGCAGCCAACCAAGGAGCGGCAGCTCCTACAATGAGCAGTTCTTC. Translating gives CASSQPRSGSSYNEQFF.

The gene calls are TRBV5-6 and TRBJ2-3; 13 nucleotides line up with TRBD2. The CDR3 is made up of 16 amino acids. Germline CDR1 SGHDT, CDR2 YYEEEE. V lost 2 bases to trimming and J lost 3 bases; unmatched junction nucleotides: 3. CDR3 nucleotides: TGTGCCAGCAGCTTTCGACTAGCGGGAGGTACAGATACGCAGTATTTT. Its protein product is CASSFRLAGGTDTQYF. The variable domain in full, completed from reference TRBV5-6 and TRBJ2-3, reads DAGVTQSPTHLIKTRGQQVTLRCSPKSGHDTVSWYQQALGQGPQFIFQYYEEEERQRGNFPDRFSGHQFPNYSSELNVNALLLGDSALYLCASSFRLAGGTDTQYFGPGTRLTVL.

Concerning this clone itself: A read error may explain this, as a much larger clone is one base away. Other nucleotide sequences from this sample produce the same CDR3. The genes are TRBV7-9 and TRBJ2-5, with D hard to call. There are 11 residues in the CDR3. V was clipped by 5 bases and J by 1 base, with 2 bases between them. Germline CDR1 and CDR2: SEHNR and FQNEAQ (reference sequence). CDR3 DNA sequence: TGTGCCAGCAGCGCCCAAGAGACCCAGTACTTC. Protein: CASSAQETQYF.

The chain combines TRBV11-1 with TRBJ2-3; 7 bases match TRBD1. V was clipped by 4 bases and J by 5 bases; unmatched bases: 15. Looked up from germline, CDR1 is SGHAT and CDR2 is FQDESV (reference sequence). This CDR3 has 17 residues. The CDR3 DNA follows: TGTGCCAGCAGCTCTCCCCCCGACAGGGCTAGAATAGATACGCAGTATTTT. Amino acid sequence: CASSSPPDRARIDTQYF.

The J gene is TRBJ2-2, the V gene TRBV9; 12 bases align to TRBD1. J was trimmed by 4 bases and V by 4 bases; bases with no gene match: 11. Germline-derived CDR1 and CDR2 are SGDLS and YYNGEE. This CDR3 is 18 amino acids long. The CDR3 nucleotides read TGTGCCAGCAGCCCTGGGACAGGGGGCGACGATAGCACCGGGGAGCTGTTTTTT. Translated: CASSPGTGGDDSTGELFF.

This sequence joins TRBV7-9 and TRBJ1-2, with 8 bases that match TRBD1. Germline CDR1 reads SEHNR; CDR2 reads FQNEAQ (reference sequence). V shed 1 base, J shed 5 bases, and the junction held 15 bases outside the gene matches. There are 18 residues in the CDR3. The CDR3 loop is CASSLVDWTGRFGYGYTF. In DNA, the CDR3 is TGTGCCAGCAGCTTAGTAGATTGGACAGGGCGTTTCGGGTATGGCTACACCTTC.

V usage is TRBV11-3 and J usage is TRBJ2-3; possibly TRBD2 for D (6 bases). V lost 4 bases and J lost 0, with 17 bases in between. CDR1 SGHNT and CDR2 YENEEA come from the germline V gene. The CDR3 runs to 17 residues. CDR3 in amino acids: CASSSSGTRLSTDTQYF. The CDR3 DNA sequence: TGTGCCAGCAGCTCCTCGGGGACTCGCCTTAGCACAGATACGCAGTATTTT. Drawing the rest from reference TRBV11-3 and TRBJ2-3, the complete variable domain is EAGVVQSPRYKIIEKKQPVAFWCNPISGHNTLYWYLQNLGQGPELLIRYENEEAVDDSQLPKDRFSAERLKGVDSTLKIQPAELGDSAVYLCASSSSGTRLSTDTQYFGPGTRLTVL.

The genes are TRBV4-2 and TRBJ1-3; no definite D call. CDR3 length equals 15 residues. Germline V lookup: CDR1 LGHNA, CDR2 YNFKEQ. V was shortened by 0 bases and J by 0 bases, with 6 bases between the two germline ends. The CDR3 region has the DNA TGTGCCAGCAGCCAAGAGAGGGTCTCTGGAAACACCATATATTTT. Residues: CASSQERVSGNTIYF.

Turning to this clone: This same CDR3 is encoded by further DNA sequences in the sample. The CDR3 reads CASSFTGAGETQYF. The CDR3 bases are TGCGCCAGCAGCTTTACAGGGGCGGGCGAGACCCAGTACTTC. This chain uses TRBV5-1 with TRBJ2-5; 7 bases line up with TRBD1. The V and J ends lost 2 bases and 5 bases, in that order; junction bases with no gene match: 6. CDR3 length equals 14 residues. Germline lookup yields CDR1 SGHRS and CDR2 YFSETQ.

The J gene is TRBJ2-7, the V gene TRBV27, with 10 positions matching TRBD2. Germline loops: CDR1 MNHEY, CDR2 SMNVEV (reference sequence). Trimming at V came to 6 bases and at J to 3 bases, leaving 8 bases not matched to a gene. This CDR3 is built from 15 residues. CDR3 sequence reads: CASSLWLAGVYEQYF. CDR3 nucleotide sequence: TGTGCCAGCAGCCTGTGGCTAGCGGGAGTCTACGAGCAGTACTTC.

The gene calls are TRBV5-8 and TRBJ2-5, with unresolved D. V lost 4 bases, J lost 1 base, and 11 bases lay in between. The CDR3 consists of 14 residues. CDR1 and CDR2 (germline): SGHTS, YDEGEE. CDR3 nucleotide sequence: TGTGCCAGCAGCCAATCCGCAGGCCAAGAGACCCAGTACTTC. Its protein is CASSQSAGQETQYF.

The rearrangement joins TRBV5-4 to TRBJ2-3; TRBD1 agrees at 7 bases. Germline-derived CDR1 and CDR2 are SGHNT and YYREEE (reference sequence). Trimming at V came to 0 bases and at J to 0 bases, leaving 4 bases not matched to a gene. The CDR3 spans 16 residues. The CDR3 region has the DNA TGTGCCAGCAGCTTGGATCGGGACAGAAGCACAGATACGCAGTATTTT. Amino acids: CASSLDRDRSTDTQYF.